The 3 T cell receptor beta chains given below trace back to one sample, sequenced in a study of post-analysis software for immune sequencing data. The study's findings and limits: TRBV5-6, TRBV5-1 and TRBV20-1 were among five TRBV segments more frequent in patients than controls.

These receptors' antigens are unknown. Every TCR beta cDNA library bore unique molecular identifiers. MiXCR, run by TCRdb on the PCR reads, gives a single entry per CDR3 protein. Among about 540,000 distinct CDR3 sequences listed, less than 40% were seen once. Sequencing was carried out using blood. All receptors derive from a girl aged 2-17 years with multiple sclerosis.

The rearrangement joins TRBV5-1 to TRBJ2-1, with TRBD1 matching 7 bases. This CDR3 is 13 amino acids long. The trim removed 2 bases at V and 10 bases at J, leaving 6 bases unmatched. Germline V lookup: CDR1 SGHRS, CDR2 YFSETQ. This CDR3 is CASSFTRDREQFF. The CDR3 DNA reads TGCGCCAGCAGCTTTACCCGGGACAGAGAGCAGTTCTTC. Full variable domain (rest looked up from reference TRBV5-1 and TRBJ2-1): KAGVTQTPRYLIKTRGQQVTLSCSPISGHRSVSWYQQTPGQGLQFLFEYFSETQRNKGNFPGRFSGRQFSNSRSEMNVSTLELGDSALYLCASSFTRDREQFFGPGTRLTVL.

This clonotype has at least ten counts. The rearrangement uses TRBV3-1 and TRBJ2-5; 7 bases map to TRBD2. The trim removed 9 bases at V and 3 bases at J, leaving 7 bases unmatched. The CDR3 sequence is 13 residues long. Germline V CDR1 and CDR2: LGHDT, YNNKEL (reference sequence). CDR3 region: CASEPLAEETQYF. Written as DNA, the CDR3 is TGTGCCAGTGAACCGCTAGCGGAAGAGACCCAGTACTTC.

This clonotype was recorded once. CDR3 protein: CASSPPTGDRENTEAFF. The CDR3 nucleotides are TGTGCCAGCAGCCCACCGACTGGAGACAGGGAGAACACTGAAGCTTTCTTT. V gene TRBV9 combines with J gene TRBJ1-1; 7 positions agree with TRBD1. V dropped 4 bases and J dropped 1; count of bases not matched to a gene: 13. This CDR3 spans 17 amino acids. Looked up from germline, CDR1 is SGDLS and CDR2 is YYNGEE. Full variable domain (remainder filled in from reference TRBV9 and TRBJ1-1): DSGVTQTPKHLITATGQRVTLRCSPRSGDLSVYWYQQSLDQGLQFLIQYYNGEERAKGNILERFSAQQFPDLHSELNLSSLELGDSALYFCASSPPTGDRENTEAFFGQGTRLTVV.